A single sample is the source of the 18 T cell receptor beta chains below, sequenced in a study of blood T cell repertoires in COVID-19. Here immunoSEQ multiplex PCR was the method, and the copy in TCRdb shows in-frame clones only, minus some. Of 410,000 or so clones in the sample, roughly 90% were seen once. Sample: peripheral blood. The receptors originated from a woman in her 30s with active or convalescent COVID-19.

The rearrangement links TRBV6-5 to TRBJ2-4; a possible D gene is TRBD2 (5 bases). In germline, CDR1 is MNHEY, CDR2 SVGAGI. The CDR3 sequence is 14 residues long. Trimming pared 7 bases from V and 0 bases from J, leaving 10 bases between. CDR3 coding DNA: TGTGCCAGCACCCCCGGGGTAGCCAAAAACATTCAGTACTTC. It translates to CASTPGVAKNIQYF.

The V gene is TRBV3-1 (or the pseudogene TRBV3-2), the J gene TRBJ2-2, with D possibly TRBD2 on 6 matching bases. The CDR3 runs to 15 residues. The V gene's germline CDR1 is LGHDT and CDR2 YNNKEL (reference sequence). Trimming left V 1 base short and J 4 bases short, with 10 bases between. The CDR3 region has the DNA TGTGCCAGCAGCCAAGGGAACGGGGGCACCGGGGAGCTGTTTTTT. Its translation is CASSQGNGGTGELFF.

This clone was picked up a small number of times. The chain employs TRBV7-9 and TRBJ2-7, with D perhaps matching TRBD1 (6 bases). From germline, CDR1 is SEHNR and CDR2 FQNEAQ (reference sequence). The CDR3 is made up of 13 amino acids. The ends were cut back, 1 base at V and 9 bases at J, with 13 bases in the middle. The CDR3 is CASSLDAYRVQYF. CDR3 in DNA: TGTGCCAGCAGCTTAGATGCCTACAGGGTGCAGTACTTC. Supplemented by reference TRBV7-9 and TRBJ2-7, the full variable domain reads DTGVSQNPRHKITKRGQNVTFRCDPISEHNRLYWYRQTLGQGPEFLTYFQNEAQLEKSRLLSDRFSAERPKGSFSTLEIQRTEQGDSAMYLCASSLDAYRVQYFGPGTRLTVT.

The J gene is TRBJ2-7, the V gene TRBV10-3; 14 positions agree with TRBD2. V shed 6 bases and J 4 bases; nucleotides not matched to a gene: 5. Germline assignment: CDR1 ENHRY and CDR2 SYGVKD. The CDR3 extends over 15 amino acids. The CDR3 DNA follows: TGTGCCATCAGGGAGGGACTAGCGGGAGTGTACGAGCAGTACTTC. This sequence encodes CAIREGLAGVYEQYF.

This sequence joins TRBV3-1 (or the pseudogene TRBV3-2) and TRBJ2-7; D is ambiguous. V lost 3 bases to trimming and J lost 2 bases, with 14 bases between them. The CDR3 is 15 amino acids. The V gene's germline CDR1 is LGHDT and CDR2 YNNKEL (reference sequence). This chain's CDR3 is CASSHQQVWPYEQYF. The CDR3, as DNA: TGTGCCAGCAGCCACCAGCAGGTTTGGCCCTACGAGCAGTACTTC.

The chain carries TRBV27 and TRBJ1-5; 8 bases are a match to TRBD1. Germline V lookup: CDR1 MNHEY, CDR2 SMNVEV (reference sequence). Trimming took 3 bases from V and 8 from J; bases not matched to a gene: 9. The CDR3 is 15 residues long. CDR3 residues: CASSFTGGRGKPQHF. The CDR3 nucleotides read TGTGCCAGCAGTTTTACAGGGGGTAGAGGAAAGCCCCAGCATTTT.

This chain links TRBV7-8 with TRBJ2-3; D is unresolved. This CDR3 has 14 amino acids. Germline loops: CDR1 SGHVS, CDR2 FQNEAQ. Trimming pared 0 bases from V and 5 bases from J, leaving 9 bases between. Here the CDR3 DNA reads TGTGCCAGCAGCTTAGCGGAAGGCGGAGATACGCAGTATTTT. The encoded protein is CASSLAEGGDTQYF.

This clone was observed a few times. The chain has TRBV5-8 and TRBJ1-2, with D tentatively TRBD1 (5 bases). Germline V gene sequence: CDR1 SGHTS, CDR2 YDEGEE. Trimming shortened V by 0 bases and J by 8 bases, and 14 bases separated the two germline ends. CDR3 length: 14 residues. The CDR3 bases are TGTGCCAGCAGCTTGGTGCTGGCAGGGTACGGCTACACCTTC. It is translated as CASSLVLAGYGYTF.

CDR3 DNA sequence: TGTGCCAGTAGTCGGGACAGCCCGGGATTAGGCTATGGCTACACCTTC. Residues: CASSRDSPGLGYGYTF. The V call is TRBV19, the J call TRBJ1-2; 7 bases fit TRBD1. With 5 bases clipped from V and 4 bases from J, the junction kept 13 bases outside the gene matches. Germline assignment: CDR1 LNHDA and CDR2 SQIVND (reference sequence). This CDR3 has 16 residues. Based on the CDR3 plus reference TRBV19 and TRBJ1-2, the full variable domain is DGGITQSPKYLFRKEGQNVTLSCEQNLNHDAMYWYRQDPGQGLRLIYYSQIVNDFQKGDIAEGYSVSREKKESFPLTVTSAQKNPTAFYLCASSRDSPGLGYGYTFGSGTRLTVV.

The chain couples TRBV27 to TRBJ2-5; D is possibly TRBD1 (5 bases). From germline, CDR1 is MNHEY and CDR2 SMNVEV (reference sequence). V was clipped by 2 bases and J by 5 bases, with 18 bases between them. The CDR3 has 16 amino acids. CDR3 protein: CASSLGFRGATETQYF. CDR3 coding DNA: TGTGCCAGCAGTTTAGGATTTCGTGGGGCTACGGAGACCCAGTACTTC.

The chain is built from TRBV14 and TRBJ1-4; possible D gene TRBD1, 5 bases. The germline gives CDR1 SGHDN, CDR2 FVKESK. Trimming left V 0 bases short and J 7 bases short, with 12 bases between. The CDR3 sequence is 15 residues long. CDR3 bases: TGTGCCAGCAGCCAAGAAGGTCCAGGGTCTGAAAAACTGTTTTTT. Amino acids: CASSQEGPGSEKLFF.

The V and J genes are TRBV11-3 and TRBJ2-7; possible D gene TRBD1, 6 bases. V shed 5 bases and J shed 6 bases, with 20 bases lying between them. The CDR3 consists of 15 residues. CDR1 and CDR2 from the germline V gene are SGHNT and YENEEA. This CDR3 reads CASSLGSRDTVEQYF. CDR3 DNA sequence: TGTGCCAGCAGCCTCGGGTCCCGGGACACCGTCGAGCAGTACTTC.

The chain recombines TRBV11-2 with TRBJ2-2, with 8 bases identical to TRBD1. Per germline, CDR1 SGHAT and CDR2 FQNNGV. V was clipped by 3 bases and J by 6 bases; unmatched bases: 9. The CDR3 sequence is 16 residues long. The CDR3 region has the DNA TGTGCCAGCAGCTTGAGTAGGACAGGGTTTCCCGGGGAGCTGTTTTTT. Its translation: CASSLSRTGFPGELFF.

The chain carries TRBV20-1 and TRBJ1-1, with a tentative D call TRBD1 (6 bases). Deletions cut 3 bases from V and 5 bases from J, with 13 bases between. The CDR3 spans 13 residues. Germline CDR1 is DFQATT and CDR2 is SNEGSKA (reference sequence). Written as DNA, the CDR3 is TGCAGTGCTAGTACTTCCCAGGGGACTGAAGCTTTCTTT. This sequence encodes CSASTSQGTEAFF.

This clone was recorded a few times. The chain uses TRBV10-3 and TRBJ1-1; TRBD1 matches at 8 bases. With 6 bases clipped from V and 5 bases from J, the junction kept 8 bases outside the gene matches. CDR1 and CDR2 (germline): ENHRY, SYGVKD. CDR3 length equals 14 residues. CDR3 nucleotide sequence: TGTGCCATCAGGGACGGACAGGGTCGAACTGAAGCTTTCTTT. Its translation: CAIRDGQGRTEAFF.

CDR3 sequence: CASSGTSGRTGGELFF. The CDR3 nucleotides are TGTGCCAGCAGTGGGACTAGCGGGAGGACGGGCGGGGAGCTGTTTTTT. The J gene is TRBJ2-2, the V gene TRBV27; 15 bases line up with TRBD2. With 5 bases clipped from V and 7 bases from J, the junction kept 5 bases outside the gene matches. The CDR3 extends over 16 amino acids. Germline-derived CDR1 and CDR2 are MNHEY and SMNVEV (reference sequence).

The CDR3 DNA follows: TGTGCCAGCAGCCAACGGGGGACTAGCGGGGCCCATGAGCAGTTCTTC. Its protein is CASSQRGTSGAHEQFF. The chain carries TRBV7-2 and TRBJ2-1; 13 nucleotides line up with TRBD2. The germline V gene encodes CDR1 SGHTA and CDR2 FQGNSA. The CDR3 has 16 residues. Trimming took 5 bases from V and 8 from J; bases not matched to a gene: 9. The full variable domain, its missing parts supplied by reference TRBV7-2 and TRBJ2-1, is GAGVSQSPSNKVTEKGKDVELRCDPISGHTALYWYRQSLGQGLEFLIYFQGNSAPDKSGLPSDRFSAERTGGSVSTLTIQRTQQEDSAVYLCASSQRGTSGAHEQFFGPGTRLTVL.

The DNA of the CDR3 is TGTGCCAGTAGTACGACAGGGGGCGCCTATGGCTACACCTTC. Its protein is CASSTTGGAYGYTF. The chain employs TRBV19 and TRBJ1-2; 10 bases map to TRBD1. The CDR3 totals 14 residues. V was pared by 4 bases and J by 4 bases, with 3 bases of the junction left unmatched. Germline-derived CDR1 and CDR2 are LNHDA and SQIVND (reference sequence).